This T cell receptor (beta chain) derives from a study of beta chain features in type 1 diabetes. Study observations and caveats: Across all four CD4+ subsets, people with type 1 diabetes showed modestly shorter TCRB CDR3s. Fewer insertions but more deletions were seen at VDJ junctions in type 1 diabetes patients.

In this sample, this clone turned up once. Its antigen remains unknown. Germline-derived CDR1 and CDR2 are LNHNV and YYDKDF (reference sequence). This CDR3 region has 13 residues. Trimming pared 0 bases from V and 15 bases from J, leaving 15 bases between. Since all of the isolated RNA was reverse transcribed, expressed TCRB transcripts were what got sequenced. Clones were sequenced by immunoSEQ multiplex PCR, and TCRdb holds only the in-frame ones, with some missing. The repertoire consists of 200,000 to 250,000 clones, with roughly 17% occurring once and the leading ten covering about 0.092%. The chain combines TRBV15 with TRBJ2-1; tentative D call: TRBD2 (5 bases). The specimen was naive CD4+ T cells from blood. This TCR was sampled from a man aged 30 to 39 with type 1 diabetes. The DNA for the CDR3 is TGTGCCACCAGCAGAGAACAGCGGCGCTTATCGTTCTTC. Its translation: CATSREQRRLSFF.